The present TCR beta chain was sequenced within a study of T cell repertoires in cytomegalovirus infection. Overall study: Both CMV infection and a matching HLA type were indicated by public TCR beta signatures.

TCRdb recomputed calls from the reads with MiXCR, one row per CDR3 protein. The sample yields around 320,000 distinct CDR3 sequences, around a tenth seen once. Germline assignment: CDR1 SEHNR and CDR2 FQNEAQ (reference sequence). The CDR3 is made up of 15 amino acids. Trimming took off 1 base at V and 2 bases at J, with 9 bases between the two ends. This clonotype was seen repeatedly, ten times or more. Its matching antigen is unknown. Study-wide findings and caveats: The cumulative frequency of public TCR beta families distinguished individuals who carried CMV together with the relevant HLA.

The gene calls are TRBV7-9 and TRBJ1-5, with D tentatively TRBD1 (5 bases). Sequencing was done on a sample of PBMCs. The clonotype originates from a human donor in good health (CMV status not recorded). Some clones in this sample may be carry-over from other donors' samples. CDR3 coding DNA: TGTGCCAGCAGCTTAGGCCCGGGGGGCAATCAGCCCCAGCATTTT. Translated, it gives CASSLGPGGNQPQHF.